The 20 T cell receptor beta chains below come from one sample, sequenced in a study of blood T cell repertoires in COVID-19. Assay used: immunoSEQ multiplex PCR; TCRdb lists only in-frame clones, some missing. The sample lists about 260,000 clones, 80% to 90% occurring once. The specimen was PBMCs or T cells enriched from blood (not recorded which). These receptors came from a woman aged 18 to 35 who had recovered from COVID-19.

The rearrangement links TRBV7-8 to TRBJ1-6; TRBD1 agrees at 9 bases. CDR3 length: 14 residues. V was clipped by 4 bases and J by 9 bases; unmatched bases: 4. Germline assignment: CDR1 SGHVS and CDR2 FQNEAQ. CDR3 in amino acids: CASSSGQGSSPLHF. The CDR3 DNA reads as TGTGCCAGCAGCTCCGGACAGGGGAGTTCACCCCTCCACTTT.

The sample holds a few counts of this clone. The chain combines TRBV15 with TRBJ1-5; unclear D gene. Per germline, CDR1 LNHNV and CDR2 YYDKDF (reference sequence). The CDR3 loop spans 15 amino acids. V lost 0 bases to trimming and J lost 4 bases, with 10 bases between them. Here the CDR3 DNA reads TGTGCCACCAGCAGAGATGGGCGAGAAAATCAGCCCCAGCATTTT. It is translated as CATSRDGRENQPQHF.

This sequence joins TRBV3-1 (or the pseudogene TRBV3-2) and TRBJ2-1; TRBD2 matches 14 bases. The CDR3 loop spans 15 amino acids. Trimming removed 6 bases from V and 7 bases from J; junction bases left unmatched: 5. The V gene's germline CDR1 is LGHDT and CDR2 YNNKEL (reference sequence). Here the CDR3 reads CASRHGLAGGNEQFF. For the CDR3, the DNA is TGTGCCAGCAGACATGGACTAGCGGGGGGAAATGAGCAGTTCTTC.

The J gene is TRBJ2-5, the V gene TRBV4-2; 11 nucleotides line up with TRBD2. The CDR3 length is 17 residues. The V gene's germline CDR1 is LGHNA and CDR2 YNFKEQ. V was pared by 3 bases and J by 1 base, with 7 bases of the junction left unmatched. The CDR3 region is CASSQDPGLAVQETQYF. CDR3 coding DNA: TGTGCCAGCAGCCAGGACCCGGGACTAGCGGTCCAAGAGACCCAGTACTTC.

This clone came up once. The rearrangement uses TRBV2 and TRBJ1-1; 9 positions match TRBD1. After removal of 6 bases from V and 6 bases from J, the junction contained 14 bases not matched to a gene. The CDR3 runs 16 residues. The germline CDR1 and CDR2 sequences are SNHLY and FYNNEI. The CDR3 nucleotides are TGTGCCAGCAGCGAAAACGGACAGGGGCTAATCTCTGAAGCTTTCTTT. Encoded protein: CASSENGQGLISEAFF.

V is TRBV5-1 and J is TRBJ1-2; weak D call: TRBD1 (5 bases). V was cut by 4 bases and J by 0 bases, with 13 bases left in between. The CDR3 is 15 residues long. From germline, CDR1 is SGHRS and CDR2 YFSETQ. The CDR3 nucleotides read TGCGCCAGCAGCCTTGACAGTAGCTCTAACTATGGCTACACCTTC. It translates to CASSLDSSSNYGYTF.

DNA for the CDR3: TGTGCCACGAGAGGACAGCACAACTATGGCTACACCTTC. Translating it yields CATRGQHNYGYTF. The chain recombines TRBV19 with TRBJ1-2, with D maybe TRBD1 (6 bases). Trimming took 10 bases from V and 2 from J, leaving 14 bases between them. The CDR3 has 13 amino acids. The germline gives CDR1 LNHDA, CDR2 SQIVND (reference sequence).

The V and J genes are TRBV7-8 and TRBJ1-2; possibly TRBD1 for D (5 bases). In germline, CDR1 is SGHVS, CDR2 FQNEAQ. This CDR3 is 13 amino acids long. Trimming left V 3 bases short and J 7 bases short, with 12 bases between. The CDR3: CASSFEGAVGYTF. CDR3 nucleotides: TGTGCCAGCAGCTTTGAAGGGGCGGTTGGCTACACCTTC. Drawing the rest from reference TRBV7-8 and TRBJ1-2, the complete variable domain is GAGVSQSPRYKVAKRGQDVALRCDPISGHVSLFWYQQALGQGPEFLTYFQNEAQLDKSGLPSDRFFAERPEGSVSTLKIQRTQQEDSAVYLCASSFEGAVGYTFGSGTRLTVV.

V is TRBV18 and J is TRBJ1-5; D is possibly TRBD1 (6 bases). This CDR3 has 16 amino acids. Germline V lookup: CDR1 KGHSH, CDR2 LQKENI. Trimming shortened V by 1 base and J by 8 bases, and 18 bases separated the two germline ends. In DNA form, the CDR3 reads TGTGCCAGCTCACCACGGACAGCTCTTAGTTCTGAGCCCCAGCATTTT. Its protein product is CASSPRTALSSEPQHF. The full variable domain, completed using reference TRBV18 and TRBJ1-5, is NAGVMQNPRHLVRRRGQEARLRCSPMKGHSHVYWYRQLPEEGLKFMVYLQKENIIDESGMPKERFSAEFPKEGPSILRIQQVVRGDSAAYFCASSPRTALSSEPQHFGDGTRLSIL.

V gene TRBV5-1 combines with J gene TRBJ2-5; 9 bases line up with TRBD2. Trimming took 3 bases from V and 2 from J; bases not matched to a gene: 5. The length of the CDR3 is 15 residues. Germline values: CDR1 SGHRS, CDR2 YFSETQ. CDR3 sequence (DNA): TGCGCCAGCAGCTATCAGCGGGGGGTGCAAGAGACCCAGTACTTC. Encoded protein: CASSYQRGVQETQYF.

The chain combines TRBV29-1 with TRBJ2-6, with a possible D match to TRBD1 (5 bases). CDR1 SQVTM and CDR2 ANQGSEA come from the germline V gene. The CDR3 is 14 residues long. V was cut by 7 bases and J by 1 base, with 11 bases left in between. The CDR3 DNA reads TGCAGCGGACCAGGGTTGTCTGGGGCCAACGTCCTGACTTTC. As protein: CSGPGLSGANVLTF.

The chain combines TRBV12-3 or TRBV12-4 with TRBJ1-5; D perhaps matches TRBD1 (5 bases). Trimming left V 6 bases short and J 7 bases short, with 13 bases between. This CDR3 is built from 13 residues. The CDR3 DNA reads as TGTGCCAGCAGCCTGCAGGGTTTACAGCCCCAGCATTTT. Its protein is CASSLQGLQPQHF.

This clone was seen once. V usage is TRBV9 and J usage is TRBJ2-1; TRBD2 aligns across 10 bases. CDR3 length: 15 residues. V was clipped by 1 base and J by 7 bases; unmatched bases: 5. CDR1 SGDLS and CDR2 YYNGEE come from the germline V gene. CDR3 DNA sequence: TGTGCCAGCAGCGTACAGGAACTAGCGGGGAATGAGCAGTTCTTC. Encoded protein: CASSVQELAGNEQFF.

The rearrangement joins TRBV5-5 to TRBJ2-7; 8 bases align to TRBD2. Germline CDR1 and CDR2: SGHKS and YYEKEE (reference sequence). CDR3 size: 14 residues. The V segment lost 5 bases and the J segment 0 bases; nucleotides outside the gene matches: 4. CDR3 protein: CASRLADSSYEQYF. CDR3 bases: TGTGCCAGCAGACTAGCGGACAGCTCCTACGAGCAGTACTTC. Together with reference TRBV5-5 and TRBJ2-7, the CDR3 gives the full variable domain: DAGVTQSPTHLIKTRGQQVTLRCSPISGHKSVSWYQQVLGQGPQFIFQYYEKEERGRGNFPDRFSARQFPNYSSELNVNALLLGDSALYLCASRLADSSYEQYFGPGTRLTVT.

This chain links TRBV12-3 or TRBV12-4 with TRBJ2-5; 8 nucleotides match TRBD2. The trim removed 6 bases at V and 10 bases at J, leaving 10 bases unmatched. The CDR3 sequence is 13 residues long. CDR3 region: CASRAGRREDQYF. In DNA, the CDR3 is TGTGCCAGCAGGGCGGGACGGCGGGAGGACCAGTACTTC.

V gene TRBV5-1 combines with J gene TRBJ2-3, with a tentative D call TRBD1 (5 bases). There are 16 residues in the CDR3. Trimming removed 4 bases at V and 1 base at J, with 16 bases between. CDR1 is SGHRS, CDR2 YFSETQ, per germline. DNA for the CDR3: TGCGCCAGCAGCGACCCATCAGGGTCGGGCACAGATACGCAGTATTTT. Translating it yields CASSDPSGSGTDTQYF.

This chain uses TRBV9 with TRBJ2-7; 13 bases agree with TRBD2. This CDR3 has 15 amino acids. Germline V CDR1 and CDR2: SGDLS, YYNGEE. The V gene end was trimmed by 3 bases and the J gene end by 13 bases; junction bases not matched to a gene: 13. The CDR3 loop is CASSATGTSGTLRYF. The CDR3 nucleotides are TGTGCCAGCAGCGCAACCGGGACTAGCGGGACCCTTCGCTACTTC.

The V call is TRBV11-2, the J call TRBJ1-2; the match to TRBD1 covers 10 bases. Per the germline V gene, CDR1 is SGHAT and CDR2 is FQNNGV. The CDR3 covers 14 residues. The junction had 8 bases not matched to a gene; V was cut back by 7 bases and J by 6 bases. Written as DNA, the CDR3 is TGTGCCAGCACGAGACCTGGGACAGGGGATGGCTACACCTTC. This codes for CASTRPGTGDGYTF.

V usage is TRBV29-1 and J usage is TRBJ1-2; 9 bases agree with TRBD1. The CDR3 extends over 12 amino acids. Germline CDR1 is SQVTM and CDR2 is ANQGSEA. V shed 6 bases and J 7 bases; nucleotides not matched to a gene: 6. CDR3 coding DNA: TGCAGCGTGGACAGGGGAGACTCTGGCTACACCTTC. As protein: CSVDRGDSGYTF.

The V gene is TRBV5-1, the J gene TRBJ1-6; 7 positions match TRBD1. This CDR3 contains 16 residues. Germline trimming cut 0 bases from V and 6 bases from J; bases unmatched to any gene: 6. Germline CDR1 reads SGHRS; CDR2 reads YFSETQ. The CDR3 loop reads CASSLEMGQINSPLHF. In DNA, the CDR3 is TGCGCCAGCAGCTTGGAAATGGGACAGATTAATTCACCCCTCCACTTT.